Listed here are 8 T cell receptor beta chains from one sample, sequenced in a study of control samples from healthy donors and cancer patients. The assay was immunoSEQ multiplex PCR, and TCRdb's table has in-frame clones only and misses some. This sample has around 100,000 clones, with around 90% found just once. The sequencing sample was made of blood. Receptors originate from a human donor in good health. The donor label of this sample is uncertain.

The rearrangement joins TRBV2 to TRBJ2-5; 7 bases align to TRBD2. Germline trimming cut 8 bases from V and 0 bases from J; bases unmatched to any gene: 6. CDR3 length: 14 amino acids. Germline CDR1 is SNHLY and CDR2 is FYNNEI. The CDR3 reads CASHDGRYQETQYF. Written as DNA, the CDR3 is TGTGCCAGCCACGACGGGAGGTACCAAGAGACCCAGTACTTC.

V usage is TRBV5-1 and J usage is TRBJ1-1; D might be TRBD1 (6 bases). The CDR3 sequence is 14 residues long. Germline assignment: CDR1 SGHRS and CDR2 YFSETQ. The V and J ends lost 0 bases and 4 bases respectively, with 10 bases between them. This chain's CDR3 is CASSLEGGLTEAFF. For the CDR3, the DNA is TGCGCCAGCAGCTTGGAGGGGGGACTCACTGAAGCTTTCTTT.

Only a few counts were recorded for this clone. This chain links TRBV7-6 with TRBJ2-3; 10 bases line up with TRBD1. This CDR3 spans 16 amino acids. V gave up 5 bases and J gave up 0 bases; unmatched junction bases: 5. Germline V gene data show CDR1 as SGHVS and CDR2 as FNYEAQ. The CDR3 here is CASSLRQGASTDTQYF. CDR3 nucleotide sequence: TGTGCCAGCAGCCTGCGACAGGGGGCGAGCACAGATACGCAGTATTTT.

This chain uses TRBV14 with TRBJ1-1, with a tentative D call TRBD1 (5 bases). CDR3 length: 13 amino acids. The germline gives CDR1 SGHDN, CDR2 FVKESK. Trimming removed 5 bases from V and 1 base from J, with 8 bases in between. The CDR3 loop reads CASSVDTNTEAFF. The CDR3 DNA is TGTGCCAGCAGCGTGGACACGAACACTGAAGCTTTCTTT.

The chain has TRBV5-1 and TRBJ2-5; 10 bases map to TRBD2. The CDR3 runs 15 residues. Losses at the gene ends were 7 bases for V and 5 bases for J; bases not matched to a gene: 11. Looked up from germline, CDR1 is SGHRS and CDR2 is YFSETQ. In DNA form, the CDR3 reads TGCGCCAGCGGAGACAGCGGGGGGGGTTTGGAGACCCAGTACTTC. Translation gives CASGDSGGGLETQYF.

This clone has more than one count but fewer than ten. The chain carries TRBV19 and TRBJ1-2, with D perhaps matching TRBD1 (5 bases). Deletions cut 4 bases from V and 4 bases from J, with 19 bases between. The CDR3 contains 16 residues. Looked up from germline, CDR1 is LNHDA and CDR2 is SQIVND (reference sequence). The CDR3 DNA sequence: TGTGCCAGTAGTACCGCGGGCGGGGGACCGTTCTATGGCTACACCTTC. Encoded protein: CASSTAGGGPFYGYTF.

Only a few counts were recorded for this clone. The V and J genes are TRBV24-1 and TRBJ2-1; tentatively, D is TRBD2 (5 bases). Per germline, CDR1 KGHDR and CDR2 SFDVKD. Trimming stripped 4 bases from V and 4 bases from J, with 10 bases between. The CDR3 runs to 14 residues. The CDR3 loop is CATSDSRGYNEQFF. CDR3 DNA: TGTGCCACCAGTGACTCTCGGGGTTACAATGAGCAGTTCTTC.

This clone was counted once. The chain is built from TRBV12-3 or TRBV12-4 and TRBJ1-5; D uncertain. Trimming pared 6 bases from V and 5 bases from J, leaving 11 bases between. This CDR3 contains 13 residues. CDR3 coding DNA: TGTGCCAGCAGCCATAACACGGATCAGCCCCAGCATTTT. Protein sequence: CASSHNTDQPQHF.